Detailed here is one TCR beta chain. The antigen is not known. A junction end diverges from the germline sequence, so it may reflect a read error. This record comes from a study of shared clonotypes between healthy human individuals. General observations from the study: The four-donor shared clonotypes exceeded non-shared clonotypes in generation probability, with non-shared ones scoring lower.

This CDR3 is built from 15 residues. The germline V gene has CDR1 MNHEY and CDR2 SVGAGI. The protocol was immunoSEQ multiplex PCR, while the TCRdb copy is restricted to in-frame clones and leaves out a portion. The data show approximately 1.1 million clones, around 82% seen once. Donors had no recently reported acute infections or vaccinations and were HIV-negative. Donors, without exception, were Caucasian adults residing in Nashville, Tennessee. Sample: memory CD4+ T cells from PBMCs. Documented subset: CD45RA-negative fraction. The TCR comes from a young man in good health. Some clones in this sample may be carry-over from other donors' samples. The rearrangement joins TRBV6-5 to TRBJ1-1, with D unresolved. The CDR3 here is CASSSSVGYFTEAFF. The CDR3 coding sequence is TGTGCCAGCAGTTCTAGTGTGGGGTACTTCACTGAGGCTTTCTTT.